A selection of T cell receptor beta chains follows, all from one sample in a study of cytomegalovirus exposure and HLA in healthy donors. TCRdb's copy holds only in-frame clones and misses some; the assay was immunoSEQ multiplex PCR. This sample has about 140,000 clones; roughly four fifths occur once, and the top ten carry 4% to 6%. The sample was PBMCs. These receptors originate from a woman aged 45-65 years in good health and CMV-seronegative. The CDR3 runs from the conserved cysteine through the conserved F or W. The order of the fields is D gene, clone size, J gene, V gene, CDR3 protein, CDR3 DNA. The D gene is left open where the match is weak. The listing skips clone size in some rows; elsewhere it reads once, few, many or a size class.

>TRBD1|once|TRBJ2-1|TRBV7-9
CAPTGAGDEQFF
TGTGCCCCGACAGGGGCAGGCGATGAGCAGTTCTTC
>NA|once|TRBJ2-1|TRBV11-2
CASSPALLGGARNEQFF
TGTGCCAGCAGCCCTGCTCTATTGGGGGGGGCTCGGAATGAGCAGTTCTTC
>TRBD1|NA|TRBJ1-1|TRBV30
CAWSATGGSLAFF
TGTGCCTGGAGTGCGACAGGGGGGAGTTTAGCTTTCTTT
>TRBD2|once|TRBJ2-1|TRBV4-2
CASSKGTSGGAHYNEQFF
TGTGCCAGCAGCAAGGGGACTAGCGGGGGGGCACACTACAATGAGCAGTTCTTC
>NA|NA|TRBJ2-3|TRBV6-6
CASSYRAGSDTQYF
TGTGCCAGCAGTTACAGGGCAGGGTCAGATACGCAGTATTTT
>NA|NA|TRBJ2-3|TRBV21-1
CASSKAPRGGTDTQYF
TGTGCCAGCAGCAAAGCGCCCCGGGGGGGCACAGATACGCAGTATTTT
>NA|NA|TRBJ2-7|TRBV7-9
CASSFPGESYEQYF
TGTGCCAGCAGCTTCCCAGGTGAATCCTACGAGCAGTACTTC
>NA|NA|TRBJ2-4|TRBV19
CASSVPGNIAKNIQYF
TGTGCCAGTAGTGTGCCCGGGAATATAGCCAAAAACATTCAGTACTTC
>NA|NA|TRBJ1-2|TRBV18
CASSPSLGAPGYTF
TGTGCCAGCTCACCTTCTCTAGGGGCTCCCGGCTACACCTTC
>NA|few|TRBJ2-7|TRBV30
CAWSDLGGDYEQYF
TGTGCCTGGAGTGATCTCGGCGGCGACTACGAGCAGTACTTC
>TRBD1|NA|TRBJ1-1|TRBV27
CASSSGTGFEAFF
TGTGCCAGCAGTTCCGGGACAGGTTTTGAAGCTTTCTTT
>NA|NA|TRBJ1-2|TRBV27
CASSLRTGYGYTF
TGTGCCAGCAGTCTCCGCACAGGGTATGGCTACACCTTC
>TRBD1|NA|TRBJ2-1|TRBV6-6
CASRRQGARNEQFF
TGTGCCAGCAGAAGACAGGGGGCGCGGAATGAGCAGTTCTTC
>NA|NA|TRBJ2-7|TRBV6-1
CASRDRGDPYEQYF
TGTGCCAGCAGGGATAGAGGAGATCCCTACGAGCAGTACTTC
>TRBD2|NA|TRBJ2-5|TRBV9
CASSASGGAETQYF
TGTGCCAGCAGCGCTAGCGGGGGGGCTGAGACCCAGTACTTC
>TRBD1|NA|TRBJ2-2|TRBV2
CASRNDRGLAGELFF
TGTGCCAGCAGGAACGACAGGGGGCTAGCCGGGGAGCTGTTTTTT
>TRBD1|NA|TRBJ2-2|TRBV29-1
CSVSTGGLSTGELFF
TGCAGCGTTTCGACAGGGGGCTTGAGTACCGGGGAGCTGTTTTTT
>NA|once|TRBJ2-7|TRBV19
CASSPRTRSYEQYF
TGTGCCAGTAGCCCCCGGACACGATCCTACGAGCAGTACTTC
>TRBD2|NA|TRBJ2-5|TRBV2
CASRLGLAGAQETQYF
TGTGCCAGCAGGCTCGGACTAGCGGGGGCCCAAGAGACCCAGTACTTC
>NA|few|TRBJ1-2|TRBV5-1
CASSLELQIQADHYGYTF
TGCGCCAGCAGCTTGGAGTTGCAGATACAGGCCGATCACTATGGCTACACCTTC
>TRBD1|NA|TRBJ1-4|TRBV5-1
CASSLVAQGRANNEKLFF
TGCGCCAGCAGCTTGGTAGCACAGGGGCGCGCCAATAATGAAAAACTGTTTTTT
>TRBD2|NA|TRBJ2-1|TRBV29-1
CSVEDLQRGAYNEQFF
TGCAGCGTTGAAGATCTCCAGCGGGGAGCCTACAATGAGCAGTTCTTC
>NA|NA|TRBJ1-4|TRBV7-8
CASKGDLANEKLFF
TGTGCCAGCAAGGGGGATCTGGCTAATGAAAAACTGTTTTTT